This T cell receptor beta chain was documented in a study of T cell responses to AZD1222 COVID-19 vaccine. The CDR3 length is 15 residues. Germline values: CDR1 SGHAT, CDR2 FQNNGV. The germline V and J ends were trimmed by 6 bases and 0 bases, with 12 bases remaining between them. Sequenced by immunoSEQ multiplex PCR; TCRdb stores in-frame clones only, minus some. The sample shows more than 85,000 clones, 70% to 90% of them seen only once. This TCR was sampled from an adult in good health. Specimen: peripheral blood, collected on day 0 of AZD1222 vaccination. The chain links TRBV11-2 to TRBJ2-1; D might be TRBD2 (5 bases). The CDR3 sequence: CASRTTGSSYNEQFF. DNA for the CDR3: TGTGCCAGCAGGACCACTGGGAGCTCCTACAATGAGCAGTTCTTC.